This T cell receptor (beta chain) originates from a study of T-cell memory formation after mild COVID-19. Overall study results and limits: Of the contracting clones, CD4+ ones lay mainly in CM and EM, and CD8+ ones in EMRA. Pre-infection memory carried some responding clones, suggesting that cross-reactive memory joined.

Germline V gene data show CDR1 as MNHEY and CDR2 as SVGEGT. This CDR3 contains 15 residues. Trimming at V came to 4 bases and at J to 5 bases, leaving 9 bases not matched to a gene. Each CDR3 protein is one row after TCRdb ran MiXCR on the 5' RACE reads. The sample records about 240,000 distinct CDR3 sequences, 8% to 9.5% being singletons. As for this clonotype: Its antigen is unknown.

This receptor was obtained from a young man who had mild COVID-19 (a few samples of this study predate the infection). Cell type and time point are not known. The specimen sequenced was PBMCs or a T cell subset sorted from them (not recorded which). The chain employs TRBV6-2 or TRBV6-3 and TRBJ2-5, with 8 nucleotides matching TRBD1. CDR3 nucleotide sequence: TGTGCCAGCAGTTCAAACCGGGACAGGAGGGAGACCCAGTACTTC. It is translated as CASSSNRDRRETQYF.